This T cell receptor (beta chain) was captured in a study of T cell changes during pregnancy in multiple sclerosis. The CDR3 totals 15 residues. Germline V gene data show CDR1 as LNHNV and CDR2 as YYDKDF (reference sequence). V lost 0 bases to trimming and J lost 7 bases; unmatched junction nucleotides: 7. Clones were read by immunoSEQ multiplex PCR, and TCRdb kept only the in-frame ones, dropping some. The table records approximately 27,000 clones, just over 90% of them present only once. This chain links TRBV15 with TRBJ2-3; 7 bases line up with TRBD2. The TCR comes from a female donor with multiple sclerosis, enrolled in a pregnancy study. Sequences were derived from CD4+ T cells from peripheral blood mononuclear cells, sampled in the first trimester of pregnancy. The CDR3 DNA follows: TGTGCCACCAGCAGAGAGGGTCAGGGAGGGAATACGCAGTATTTT. It specifies CATSREGQGGNTQYF.